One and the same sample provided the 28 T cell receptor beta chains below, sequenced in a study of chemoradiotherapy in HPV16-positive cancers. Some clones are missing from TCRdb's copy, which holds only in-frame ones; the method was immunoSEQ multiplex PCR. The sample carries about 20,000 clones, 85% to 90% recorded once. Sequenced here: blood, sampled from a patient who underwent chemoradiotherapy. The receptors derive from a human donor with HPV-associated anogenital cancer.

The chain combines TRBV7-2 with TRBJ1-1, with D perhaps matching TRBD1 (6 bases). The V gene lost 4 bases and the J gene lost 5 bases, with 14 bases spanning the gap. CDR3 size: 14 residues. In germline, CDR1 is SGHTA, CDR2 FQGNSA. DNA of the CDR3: TGTGCCAGCAGCTGGGACACCAGTCGGACTGAAGCTTTCTTT. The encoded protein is CASSWDTSRTEAFF. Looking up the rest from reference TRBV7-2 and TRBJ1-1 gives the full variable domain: GAGVSQSPSNKVTEKGKDVELRCDPISGHTALYWYRQSLGQGLEFLIYFQGNSAPDKSGLPSDRFSAERTGGSVSTLTIQRTQQEDSAVYLCASSWDTSRTEAFFGQGTRLTVV.

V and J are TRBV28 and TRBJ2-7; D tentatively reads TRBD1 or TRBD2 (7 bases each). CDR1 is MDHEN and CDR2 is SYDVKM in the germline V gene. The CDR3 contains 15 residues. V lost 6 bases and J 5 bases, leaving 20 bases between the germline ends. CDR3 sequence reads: CASSLSRGGWNEQYF. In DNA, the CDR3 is TGTGCCAGCAGCCTCTCCAGGGGGGGCTGGAACGAGCAGTACTTC.

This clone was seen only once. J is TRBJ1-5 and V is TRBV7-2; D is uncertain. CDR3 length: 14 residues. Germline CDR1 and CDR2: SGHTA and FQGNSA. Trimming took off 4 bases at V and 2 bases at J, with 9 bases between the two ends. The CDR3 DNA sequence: TGTGCCAGCAGCTCACCGGTGGGCAATCAGCCCCAGCATTTT. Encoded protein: CASSSPVGNQPQHF.

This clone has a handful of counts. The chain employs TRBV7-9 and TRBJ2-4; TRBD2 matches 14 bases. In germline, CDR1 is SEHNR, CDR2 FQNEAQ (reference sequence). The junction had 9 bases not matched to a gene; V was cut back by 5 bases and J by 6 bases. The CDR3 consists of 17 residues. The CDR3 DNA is TGTGCCAGCAGCCCCAGACTAGCGGGGGGGCAGGGAAACATTCAGTACTTC. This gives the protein CASSPRLAGGQGNIQYF.

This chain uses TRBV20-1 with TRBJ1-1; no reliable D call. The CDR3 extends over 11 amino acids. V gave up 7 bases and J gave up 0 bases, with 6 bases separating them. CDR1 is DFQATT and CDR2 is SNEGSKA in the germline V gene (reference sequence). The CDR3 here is CSGTLNTEAFF. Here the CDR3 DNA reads TGCAGTGGAACGTTGAACACTGAAGCTTTCTTT.

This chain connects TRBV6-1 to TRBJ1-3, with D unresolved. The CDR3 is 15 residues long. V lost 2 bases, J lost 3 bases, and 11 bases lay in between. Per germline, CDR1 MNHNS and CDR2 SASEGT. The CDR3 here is CASSEFDGVGNTIYF. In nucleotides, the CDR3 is TGTGCCAGCAGTGAATTCGACGGGGTTGGAAACACCATATATTTT.

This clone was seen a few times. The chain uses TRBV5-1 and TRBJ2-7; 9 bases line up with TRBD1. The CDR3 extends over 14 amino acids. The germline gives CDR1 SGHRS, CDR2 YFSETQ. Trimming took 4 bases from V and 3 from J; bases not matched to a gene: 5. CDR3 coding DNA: TGCGCCAGCAGCACCGGACAGGGGTTCTACGAGCAGTACTTC. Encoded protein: CASSTGQGFYEQYF. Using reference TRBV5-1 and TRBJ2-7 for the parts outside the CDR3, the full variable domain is KAGVTQTPRYLIKTRGQQVTLSCSPISGHRSVSWYQQTPGQGLQFLFEYFSETQRNKGNFPGRFSGRQFSNSRSEMNVSTLELGDSALYLCASSTGQGFYEQYFGPGTRLTVT.

CDR3 sequence reads: CASSLGGDKRYQPQHF. In nucleotides, the CDR3 is TGTGCCAGCAGCTTAGGGGGAGACAAGCGATATCAGCCCCAGCATTTT. The rearrangement uses TRBV7-8 and TRBJ1-5; D is ambiguous. CDR3 length: 16 residues. Germline-derived CDR1 and CDR2 are SGHVS and FQNEAQ. V was pared by 1 base and J by 5 bases, with 15 bases between.

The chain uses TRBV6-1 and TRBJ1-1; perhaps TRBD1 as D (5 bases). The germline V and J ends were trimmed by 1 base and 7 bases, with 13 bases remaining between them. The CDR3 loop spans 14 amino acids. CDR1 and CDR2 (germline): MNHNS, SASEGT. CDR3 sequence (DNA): TGTGCCAGCAGTGAAGTTAGGGGTCCTGTTGAAGCTTTCTTT. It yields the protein CASSEVRGPVEAFF.

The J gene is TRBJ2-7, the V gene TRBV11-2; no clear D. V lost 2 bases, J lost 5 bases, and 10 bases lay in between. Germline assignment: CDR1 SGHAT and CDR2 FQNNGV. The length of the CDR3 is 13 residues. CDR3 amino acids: CASSLPGSHEQYF. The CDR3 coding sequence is TGTGCCAGCAGCTTACCAGGTAGCCACGAGCAGTACTTC. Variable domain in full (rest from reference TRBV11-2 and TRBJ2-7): EAGVAQSPRYKIIEKRQSVAFWCNPISGHATLYWYQQILGQGPKLLIQFQNNGVVDDSQLPKDRFSAERLKGVDSTLKIQPAKLEDSAVYLCASSLPGSHEQYFGPGTRLTVT.

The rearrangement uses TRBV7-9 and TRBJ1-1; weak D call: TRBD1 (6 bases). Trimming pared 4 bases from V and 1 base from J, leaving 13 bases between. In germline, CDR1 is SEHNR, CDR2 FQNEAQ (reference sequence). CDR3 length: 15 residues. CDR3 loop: CASSSGQLQNTEAFF. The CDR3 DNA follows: TGTGCCAGCAGCTCCGGACAGTTACAGAACACTGAAGCTTTCTTT.

The DNA of the CDR3 is TGTGCCAGCAGTTACGTCCTACGGAGCACAGATACGCAGTATTTT. As protein: CASSYVLRSTDTQYF. The rearrangement links TRBV6-6 to TRBJ2-3; D not certain. Trimming left V 2 bases short and J 0 bases short, with 9 bases between. Germline V gene lookup returns CDR1 MNHNY and CDR2 SVGAGI (reference sequence). CDR3 length equals 15 residues.

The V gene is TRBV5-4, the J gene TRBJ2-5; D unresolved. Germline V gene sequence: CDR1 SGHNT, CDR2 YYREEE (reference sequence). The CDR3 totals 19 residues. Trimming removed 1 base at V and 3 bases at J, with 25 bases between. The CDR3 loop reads CASSLSSARSYSFEETQYF. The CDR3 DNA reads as TGTGCCAGCAGCTTGTCTTCGGCCCGCTCCTATTCTTTTGAAGAGACCCAGTACTTC.

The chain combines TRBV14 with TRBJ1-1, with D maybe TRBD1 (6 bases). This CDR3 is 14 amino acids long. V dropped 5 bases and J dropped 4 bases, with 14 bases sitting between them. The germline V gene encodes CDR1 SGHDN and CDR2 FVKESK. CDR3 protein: CASSSQGGITEAFF. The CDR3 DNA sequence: TGTGCCAGCAGCTCACAGGGTGGGATCACTGAAGCTTTCTTT.

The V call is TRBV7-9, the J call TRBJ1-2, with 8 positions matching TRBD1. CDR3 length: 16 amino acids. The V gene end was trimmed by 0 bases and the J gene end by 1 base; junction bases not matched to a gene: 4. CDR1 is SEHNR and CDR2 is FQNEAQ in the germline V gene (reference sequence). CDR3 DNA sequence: TGTGCCAGCAGCTTAGCGACAGGGGCTATTAACTATGGCTACACCTTC. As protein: CASSLATGAINYGYTF.

Here the CDR3 DNA reads TGTGCCAGCAGCTTAGAAGGACAGAGCTACGAGCAGTACTTC. This codes for CASSLEGQSYEQYF. The chain has TRBV11-3 and TRBJ2-7; perhaps TRBD1 as D (6 bases). The CDR3 contains 14 residues. Trimming stripped 0 bases from V and 3 bases from J, with 9 bases between. Germline CDR1 reads SGHNT; CDR2 reads YENEEA. Supplemented by reference TRBV11-3 and TRBJ2-7, the full variable domain reads EAGVVQSPRYKIIEKKQPVAFWCNPISGHNTLYWYLQNLGQGPELLIRYENEEAVDDSQLPKDRFSAERLKGVDSTLKIQPAELGDSAVYLCASSLEGQSYEQYFGPGTRLTVT.

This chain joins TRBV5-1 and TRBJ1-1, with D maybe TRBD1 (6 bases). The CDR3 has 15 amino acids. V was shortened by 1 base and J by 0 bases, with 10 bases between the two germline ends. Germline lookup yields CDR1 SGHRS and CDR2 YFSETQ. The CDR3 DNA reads TGCGCCAGCAGCTTGCAGGGACAAATGAACACTGAAGCTTTCTTT. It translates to CASSLQGQMNTEAFF.

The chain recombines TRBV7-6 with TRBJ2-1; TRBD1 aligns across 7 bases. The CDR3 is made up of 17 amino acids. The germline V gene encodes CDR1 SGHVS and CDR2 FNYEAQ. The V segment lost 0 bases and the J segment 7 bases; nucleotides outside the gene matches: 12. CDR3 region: CASSLAHDRAVSNEQFF. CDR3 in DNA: TGTGCCAGCAGCTTAGCGCATGACAGGGCCGTAAGTAATGAGCAGTTCTTC.

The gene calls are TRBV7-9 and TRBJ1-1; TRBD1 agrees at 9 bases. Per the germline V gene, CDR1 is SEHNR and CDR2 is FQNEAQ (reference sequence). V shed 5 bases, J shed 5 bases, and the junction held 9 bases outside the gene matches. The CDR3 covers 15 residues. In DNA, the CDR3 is TGTGCCAGCAGCCCGATACAGGGGGCATCGACTGAAGCTTTCTTT. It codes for CASSPIQGASTEAFF. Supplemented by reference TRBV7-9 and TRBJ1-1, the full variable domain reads DTGVSQNPRHKITKRGQNVTFRCDPISEHNRLYWYRQTLGQGPEFLTYFQNEAQLEKSRLLSDRFSAERPKGSFSTLEIQRTEQGDSAMYLCASSPIQGASTEAFFGQGTRLTVV.

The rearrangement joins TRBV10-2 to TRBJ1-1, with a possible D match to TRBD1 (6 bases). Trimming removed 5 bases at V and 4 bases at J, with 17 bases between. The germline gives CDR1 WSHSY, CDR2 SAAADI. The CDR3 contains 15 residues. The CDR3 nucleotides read TGCGCCAGCAGTCTGGGGGGGACATTGGGCACTGAAGCTTTCTTT. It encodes CASSLGGTLGTEAFF.

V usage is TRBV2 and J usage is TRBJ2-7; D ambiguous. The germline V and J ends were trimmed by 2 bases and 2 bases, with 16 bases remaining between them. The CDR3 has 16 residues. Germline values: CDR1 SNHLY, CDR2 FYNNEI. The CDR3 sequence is CASSEFAGYSPYEQYF. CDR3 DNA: TGTGCCAGCAGTGAATTCGCAGGTTATAGCCCCTACGAGCAGTACTTC. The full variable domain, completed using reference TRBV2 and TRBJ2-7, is EPEVTQTPSHQVTQMGQEVILRCVPISNHLYFYWYRQILGQKVEFLVSFYNNEISEKSEIFDDQFSVERPDGSNFTLKIRSTKLEDSAMYFCASSEFAGYSPYEQYFGPGTRLTVT.

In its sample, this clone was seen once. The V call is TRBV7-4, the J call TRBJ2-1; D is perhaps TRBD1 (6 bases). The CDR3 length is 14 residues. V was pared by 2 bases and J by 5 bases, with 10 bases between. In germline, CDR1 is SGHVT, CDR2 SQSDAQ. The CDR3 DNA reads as TGTGCCAGCAGCTTAAGGACAGCGAACAATGAGCAGTTCTTC. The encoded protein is CASSLRTANNEQFF.

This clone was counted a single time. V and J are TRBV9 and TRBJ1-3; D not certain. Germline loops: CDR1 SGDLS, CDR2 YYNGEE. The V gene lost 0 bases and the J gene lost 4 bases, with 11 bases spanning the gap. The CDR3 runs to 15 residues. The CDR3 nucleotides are TGTGCCAGCAGCGTAGGTATAGGGATCGGAAACACCATATATTTT. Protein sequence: CASSVGIGIGNTIYF. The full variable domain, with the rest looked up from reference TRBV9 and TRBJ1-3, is DSGVTQTPKHLITATGQRVTLRCSPRSGDLSVYWYQQSLDQGLQFLIQYYNGEERAKGNILERFSAQQFPDLHSELNLSSLELGDSALYFCASSVGIGIGNTIYFGEGSWLTVV.

In nucleotides, the CDR3 is TGTGCCATCAGTGAGTCGGAGATGAACACCATATATTTT. Translated: CAISESEMNTIYF. The genes are TRBV10-3 and TRBJ1-3, with D uncertain. Germline loops: CDR1 ENHRY, CDR2 SYGVKD. Trimming cost V 0 bases and J 7 bases, with 7 bases left between them. This CDR3 has 13 amino acids.

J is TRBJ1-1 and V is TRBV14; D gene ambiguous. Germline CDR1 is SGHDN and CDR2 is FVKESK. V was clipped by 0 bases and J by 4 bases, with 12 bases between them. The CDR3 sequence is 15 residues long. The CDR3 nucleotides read TGTGCCAGCAGCCAAGAACGATTAGGCAGCACTGAAGCTTTCTTT. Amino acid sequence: CASSQERLGSTEAFF.

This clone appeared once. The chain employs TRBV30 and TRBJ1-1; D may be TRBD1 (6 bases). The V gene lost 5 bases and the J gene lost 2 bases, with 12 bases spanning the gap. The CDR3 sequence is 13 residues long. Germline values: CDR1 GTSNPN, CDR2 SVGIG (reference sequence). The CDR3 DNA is TGTGCCTGGGGGAGGGGGTTCAACACTGAAGCTTTCTTT. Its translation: CAWGRGFNTEAFF. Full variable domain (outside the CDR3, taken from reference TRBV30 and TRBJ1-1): SQTIHQWPATLVQPVGSPLSLECTVEGTSNPNLYWYRQAAGRGLQLLFYSVGIGQISSEVPQNLSASRPQDRQFILSSKKLLLSDSGFYLCAWGRGFNTEAFFGQGTRLTVV.

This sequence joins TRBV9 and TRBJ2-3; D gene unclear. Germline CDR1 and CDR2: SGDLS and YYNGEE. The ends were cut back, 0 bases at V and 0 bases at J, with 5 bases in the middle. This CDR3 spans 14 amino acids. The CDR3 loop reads CASSVVQSTDTQYF. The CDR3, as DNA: TGTGCCAGCAGCGTAGTCCAGAGCACAGATACGCAGTATTTT.

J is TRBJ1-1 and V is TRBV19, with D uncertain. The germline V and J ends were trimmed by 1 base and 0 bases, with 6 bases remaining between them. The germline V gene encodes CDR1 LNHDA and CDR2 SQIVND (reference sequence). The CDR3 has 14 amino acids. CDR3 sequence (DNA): TGTGCCAGTAGTATAGTGGGCTTGAACACTGAAGCTTTCTTT. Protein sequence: CASSIVGLNTEAFF.